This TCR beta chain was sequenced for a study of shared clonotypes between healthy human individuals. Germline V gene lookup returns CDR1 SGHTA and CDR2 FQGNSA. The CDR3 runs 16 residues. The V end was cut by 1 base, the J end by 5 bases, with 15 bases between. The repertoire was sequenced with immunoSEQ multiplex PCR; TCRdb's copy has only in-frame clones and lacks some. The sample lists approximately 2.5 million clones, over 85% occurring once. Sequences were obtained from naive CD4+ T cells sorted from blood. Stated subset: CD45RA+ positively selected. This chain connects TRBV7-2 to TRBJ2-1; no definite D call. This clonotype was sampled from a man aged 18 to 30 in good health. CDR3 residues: CASSLEVGARNNEQFF. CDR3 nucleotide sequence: TGTGCCAGCAGCTTAGAAGTTGGCGCGAGGAACAATGAGCAGTTCTTC.